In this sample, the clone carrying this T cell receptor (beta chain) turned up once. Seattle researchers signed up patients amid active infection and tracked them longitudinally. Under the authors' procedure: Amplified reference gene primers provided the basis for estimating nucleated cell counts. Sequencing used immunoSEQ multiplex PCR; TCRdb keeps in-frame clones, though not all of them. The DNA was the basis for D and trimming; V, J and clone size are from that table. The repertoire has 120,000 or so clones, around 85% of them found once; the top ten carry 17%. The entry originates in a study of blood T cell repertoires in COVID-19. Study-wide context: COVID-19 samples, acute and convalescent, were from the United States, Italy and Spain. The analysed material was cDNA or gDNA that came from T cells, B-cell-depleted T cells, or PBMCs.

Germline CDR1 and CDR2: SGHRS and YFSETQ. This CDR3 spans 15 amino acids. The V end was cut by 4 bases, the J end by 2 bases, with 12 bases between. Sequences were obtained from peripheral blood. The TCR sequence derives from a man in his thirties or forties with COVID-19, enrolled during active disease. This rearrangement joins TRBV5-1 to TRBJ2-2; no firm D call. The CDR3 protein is CASSTPADNTGELFF. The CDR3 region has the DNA TGCGCCAGCAGCACGCCGGCGGATAACACCGGGGAGCTGTTTTTT. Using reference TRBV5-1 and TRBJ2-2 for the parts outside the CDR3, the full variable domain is KAGVTQTPRYLIKTRGQQVTLSCSPISGHRSVSWYQQTPGQGLQFLFEYFSETQRNKGNFPGRFSGRQFSNSRSEMNVSTLELGDSALYLCASSTPADNTGELFFGEGSRLTVL.